This is a list of T cell receptor beta chains from one sample in a study of shared clonotypes between healthy human individuals. The method was immunoSEQ multiplex PCR; TCRdb's version includes in-frame clones alone and lacks a portion of them. The sample has 2 million to 2.5 million clones; about 95% are singletons. The sample taken for sequencing was naive CD8+ T cells sorted from blood. These receptors were obtained from a young man in good health. The CDR3 runs from the conserved cysteine through the conserved F or W. The order of the fields is CDR3 protein, CDR3 DNA, J gene, D gene, V gene, clone size. A D gene is named only where the DNA matches it firmly. Rows may omit the clone size; those that give it use once, few, many or a size class.

CDR3 protein: CASRISGSSYNEQFF
CDR3 DNA: TGTGCCAGCAGGATAAGCGGGAGCTCCTACAATGAGCAGTTCTTC
J gene: TRBJ2-1
D gene: TRBD2
V gene: TRBV7-9
clone size: .

CDR3 protein: CASRGLAGEVDTQYF
CDR3 DNA: TGTGCCAGCAGGGGACTAGCGGGAGAGGTAGATACGCAGTATTTT
J gene: TRBJ2-3
D gene: TRBD2
V gene: TRBV2
clone size: once

CDR3 protein: CASSLGDSGEYGYTF
CDR3 DNA: TGTGCCAGCAGCTTGGGGGACAGCGGCGAATATGGCTACACCTTC
J gene: TRBJ1-2
D gene: TRBD1
V gene: TRBV5-5
clone size: .

CDR3 protein: CAWSIEGTQPQHF
CDR3 DNA: TGTGCCTGGAGTATCGAGGGGACTCAGCCCCAGCATTTT
J gene: TRBJ1-5
D gene: .
V gene: TRBV30
clone size: .

CDR3 protein: CASSPDITLNTEAFF
CDR3 DNA: TGTGCCAGCAGTCCGGACATAACTCTGAACACTGAAGCTTTCTTT
J gene: TRBJ1-1
D gene: .
V gene: TRBV27
clone size: .

CDR3 protein: CSVVYTPTYEQYF
CDR3 DNA: TGCAGCGTTGTGTATACTCCGACCTACGAGCAGTACTTC
J gene: TRBJ2-7
D gene: .
V gene: TRBV29-1
clone size: .

CDR3 protein: CASSLQGPGEAFF
CDR3 DNA: TGTGCCAGCAGTTTACAGGGGCCCGGTGAAGCTTTCTTT
J gene: TRBJ1-1
D gene: .
V gene: TRBV27
clone size: .

CDR3 protein: CASLGQGPEAFF
CDR3 DNA: TGTGCCAGCCTTGGTCAGGGTCCTGAAGCTTTCTTT
J gene: TRBJ1-1
D gene: .
V gene: TRBV5-5
clone size: .

CDR3 protein: CASSYGISYEQYF
CDR3 DNA: TGTGCCAGCAGTTACGGCATATCCTACGAGCAGTACTTC
J gene: TRBJ2-7
D gene: .
V gene: TRBV6-6
clone size: .

CDR3 protein: CASSQSGQGDGYTF
CDR3 DNA: TGCGCCAGCAGCCAATCGGGACAGGGCGATGGCTACACCTTC
J gene: TRBJ1-2
D gene: TRBD1
V gene: TRBV4-1
clone size: .

CDR3 protein: CASSLMESSYEQYF
CDR3 DNA: TGCGCCAGCAGCCTCATGGAGAGCTCCTACGAGCAGTACTTC
J gene: TRBJ2-7
D gene: .
V gene: TRBV4-1
clone size: .

CDR3 protein: CASSSKDRASYEQYF
CDR3 DNA: TGTGCCAGCAGCTCCAAGGACAGGGCCTCCTACGAGCAGTACTTC
J gene: TRBJ2-7
D gene: TRBD1
V gene: TRBV7-9
clone size: .

CDR3 protein: CASSLTAYNEQFF
CDR3 DNA: TGTGCCAGCAGCTTGACTGCCTACAATGAGCAGTTCTTC
J gene: TRBJ2-1
D gene: .
V gene: TRBV7-6
clone size: .

CDR3 protein: CASSGFLIGTTATNEKLFF
CDR3 DNA: TGTGCCAGCAGCGGATTCCTGATCGGGACAACCGCAACTAATGAAAAACTGTTTTTT
J gene: TRBJ1-4
D gene: .
V gene: TRBV2
clone size: once

CDR3 protein: CASSPTWGTLNTEAFF
CDR3 DNA: TGTGCCAGCAGTCCAACCTGGGGAACTTTGAACACTGAAGCTTTCTTT
J gene: TRBJ1-1
D gene: .
V gene: TRBV27
clone size: once

CDR3 protein: CASSLALSGDNYEQYF
CDR3 DNA: TGTGCCAGCAGTTTGGCCCTCTCCGGGGACAACTACGAGCAGTACTTC
J gene: TRBJ2-7
D gene: .
V gene: TRBV27
clone size: .

CDR3 protein: CASSVDGMGNIQYF
CDR3 DNA: TGTGCCAGCAGCGTAGACGGAATGGGGAACATTCAGTACTTC
J gene: TRBJ2-4
D gene: .
V gene: TRBV9
clone size: .

CDR3 protein: CASSGWQTQETQYF
CDR3 DNA: TGTGCCAGCAGTGGATGGCAGACACAAGAGACCCAGTACTTC
J gene: TRBJ2-5
D gene: .
V gene: TRBV6-1
clone size: .

CDR3 protein: CASSFLIAGEGTGELFF
CDR3 DNA: TGTGCCAGCAGTTTCCTCATAGCGGGAGAGGGCACCGGGGAGCTGTTTTTT
J gene: TRBJ2-2
D gene: TRBD2
V gene: TRBV27
clone size: once

CDR3 protein: CASSAVFRGEAFF
CDR3 DNA: TGTGCCAGTAGTGCCGTCTTCAGGGGTGAAGCTTTCTTT
J gene: TRBJ1-1
D gene: .
V gene: TRBV19
clone size: .

CDR3 protein: CASTPGGGDGFYEQYF
CDR3 DNA: TGTGCCAGCACCCCAGGCGGTGGGGACGGGTTCTACGAGCAGTACTTC
J gene: TRBJ2-7
D gene: .
V gene: TRBV7-9
clone size: .

CDR3 protein: CASSQSGNTEAFF
CDR3 DNA: TGTGCCAGCAGCCAGTCGGGAAACACTGAAGCTTTCTTT
J gene: TRBJ1-1
D gene: .
V gene: TRBV9
clone size: .

CDR3 protein: CASSIYGRVYEQYF
CDR3 DNA: TGTGCCAGTAGTATATACGGGAGGGTCTACGAGCAGTACTTC
J gene: TRBJ2-7
D gene: TRBD2
V gene: TRBV19
clone size: .

CDR3 protein: CASSLGNQPQHF
CDR3 DNA: TGTGCCAGCAGCCTAGGGAATCAGCCCCAGCATTTT
J gene: TRBJ1-5
D gene: .
V gene: TRBV5-6
clone size: .

CDR3 protein: CASTYGDYNSPLHF
CDR3 DNA: TGTGCCAGCACCTACGGAGATTATAATTCACCCCTCCACTTT
J gene: TRBJ1-6
D gene: .
V gene: TRBV5-6
clone size: .

CDR3 protein: CASSLPLAKNIQYF
CDR3 DNA: TGTGCCAGCAGCTTACCATTAGCCAAAAACATTCAGTACTTC
J gene: TRBJ2-4
D gene: .
V gene: TRBV7-9
clone size: .

CDR3 protein: CASSLGFGRDAETQYF
CDR3 DNA: TGTGCCAGCAGCTTAGGGTTTGGCAGGGACGCGGAGACCCAGTACTTC
J gene: TRBJ2-5
D gene: .
V gene: TRBV7-9
clone size: .

CDR3 protein: CASSRQGAGGGYTF
CDR3 DNA: TGTGCCAGCAGCAGGCAGGGGGCGGGAGGTGGCTACACCTTC
J gene: TRBJ1-2
D gene: TRBD1
V gene: TRBV5-4
clone size: .

CDR3 protein: CASSSDSYSYEQYF
CDR3 DNA: TGTGCCAGCAGCTCGGACTCCTACTCCTACGAGCAGTACTTC
J gene: TRBJ2-7
D gene: .
V gene: TRBV7-9
clone size: .

CDR3 protein: CASSQEKGQGITGELFF
CDR3 DNA: TGTGCCAGCAGCCAAGAAAAGGGACAGGGCATAACCGGGGAGCTGTTTTTT
J gene: TRBJ2-2
D gene: TRBD1
V gene: TRBV14
clone size: .